This entry lists 12 T cell receptor beta chains sequenced from one sample in a study of Graves' ophthalmopathy and Graves' hyperthyroidism. From RNA, the CDR3 regions of TCR beta chains were amplified and sequenced. The authors performed first-round RT-PCR with HTBI primers and then a second-round multiplex PCR. TCRdb reanalysed the multiplex PCR reads using MiXCR and keeps one entry per CDR3 protein. Among 680,000 or so distinct CDR3 sequences listed, approximately 21% were seen once. Sequences were obtained from peripheral blood. The receptors shown here come from a woman aged 18-29 years with stable Graves' hyperthyroidism. Some clones in this sample may be carry-over from other donors' samples.

In this sample, this clonotype turned up many times. The chain employs TRBV20-1 and TRBJ2-7; 11 bases fit TRBD1. Trimming at V came to 5 bases and at J to 3 bases, leaving 6 bases not matched to a gene. This CDR3 has 14 amino acids. Germline CDR1 and CDR2: DFQATT and SNEGSKA (reference sequence). The CDR3 nucleotides are TGCAGTGCTTCAGGACAGGGGGCTTTCTACGAGCAGTACTTC. Encoded protein: CSASGQGAFYEQYF.

V and J are TRBV10-3 and TRBJ2-7; 8 nucleotides line up with TRBD2. The length of the CDR3 is 13 residues. The germline gives CDR1 ENHRY, CDR2 SYGVKD. Trimming took 10 bases from V and 2 from J; bases not matched to a gene: 7. The CDR3 spells CATAGGIPYEQYF. CDR3 coding DNA: TGTGCCACCGCGGGGGGAATTCCCTACGAGCAGTACTTC.

In this sample, this clonotype turned up many times. This chain links TRBV29-1 with TRBJ2-2; 7 bases match TRBD2. The CDR3 has 14 amino acids. Germline-derived CDR1 and CDR2 are SQVTM and ANQGSEA. Germline trimming cut 2 bases from V and 4 bases from J; bases unmatched to any gene: 4. The CDR3 sequence: CSVEMPSGTGELFF. In DNA, the CDR3 is TGCAGCGTTGAAATGCCTAGCGGCACCGGGGAGCTGTTTTTT.

The V gene is TRBV12-3 or TRBV12-4, the J gene TRBJ2-7; D may be TRBD2 (5 bases). The CDR3 loop spans 13 amino acids. Deletions cut 8 bases from V and 3 bases from J, with 14 bases between. The CDR3 here is CASCRPGIYEQYF. CDR3 DNA: TGTGCCAGCTGCCGGCCGGGGATCTACGAGCAGTACTTC.

The chain employs TRBV28 and TRBJ1-5; a possible D gene is TRBD1 (6 bases). The length of the CDR3 is 12 residues. The V end was cut by 8 bases, the J end by 3 bases, with 8 bases between. Germline values: CDR1 MDHEN, CDR2 SYDVKM. CDR3 loop: CASAGDNQPQHF. As DNA, the CDR3 is TGTGCCAGCGCAGGGGACAATCAGCCCCAGCATTTT.

This clonotype was seen repeatedly, ten times or more. The genes are TRBV20-1 and TRBJ1-3; D perhaps matches TRBD1 (5 bases). Germline CDR1 and CDR2: DFQATT and SNEGSKA (reference sequence). V was pared by 6 bases and J by 2 bases, with 14 bases between. The CDR3 runs to 14 residues. The CDR3 protein is CSALRRQTGNTIYF. The CDR3 region has the DNA TGCAGTGCCCTTCGGAGACAGACTGGAAACACCATATATTTT.

The CDR3 nucleotides are TGTGCCAGCAGCAGGCGGACAGGGACCCTATACGAGCAGTACTTC. Translating gives CASSRRTGTLYEQYF. The rearrangement links TRBV7-8 to TRBJ2-7; 8 nucleotides agree with TRBD1. Germline V lookup: CDR1 SGHVS, CDR2 FQNEAQ. CDR3 length: 15 amino acids. V lost 5 bases to trimming and J lost 4 bases; unmatched junction nucleotides: 10.

Regarding this clonotype: The conserved phenylalanine or tryptophan normally closing the CDR3 is absent here, so this likely arose from a read error. Because the CDR3's place on the DNA is in doubt, the DNA is left out and the CDR3 is given as listed by TCRdb. The rearrangement links TRBV2 to TRBJ1-2; the table's D call TRBD1 went unverified against the DNA. The CDR3 comprises 13 residues, both ends counted. Germline CDR1 and CDR2: SNHLY and FYNNEI. The CDR3 loop is CASKGGQGFGYRL.

This clonotype was recorded at least ten times. J is TRBJ1-5 and V is TRBV2; D unresolved. V lost 5 bases, J lost 5 bases, and 4 bases lay in between. The CDR3 has 11 residues. Germline CDR1 SNHLY, CDR2 FYNNEI. The CDR3 region is CASSRDQPQHF. The DNA of the CDR3 is TGTGCCAGCAGTCGTGATCAGCCCCAGCATTTT.

This clonotype was observed a handful of times. The gene calls are TRBV7-2 and TRBJ1-3; no definite D call. Germline CDR1 reads SGHTA; CDR2 reads FQGNSA. With 5 bases removed from V and 0 bases from J, the gap between germline ends came to 8 bases. The CDR3 loop spans 14 amino acids. The CDR3 DNA reads as TGTGCCAGCAGCGCGGGTAACTCTGGAAACACCATATATTTT. It yields the protein CASSAGNSGNTIYF. Based on the CDR3 plus reference TRBV7-2 and TRBJ1-3, the full variable domain is GAGVSQSPSNKVTEKGKDVELRCDPISGHTALYWYRQSLGQGLEFLIYFQGNSAPDKSGLPSDRFSAERTGGSVSTLTIQRTQQEDSAVYLCASSAGNSGNTIYFGEGSWLTVV.

This clonotype was counted at least ten times. This rearrangement joins TRBV15 to TRBJ2-7; maybe TRBD1 (6 bases). CDR1 LNHNV and CDR2 YYDKDF come from the germline V gene (reference sequence). The CDR3 consists of 15 residues. V shed 1 base and J shed 5 bases, with 15 bases lying between them. This CDR3 reads CATSRGTQGIDEQYF. The CDR3 DNA reads as TGTGCCACCAGCAGAGGCACTCAGGGGATTGACGAGCAGTACTTC.

This clonotype was seen repeatedly, ten times or more. This CDR3 is CASRDRGYYGYTF. The CDR3 DNA follows: TGTGCCAGCAGGGACCGAGGGTACTATGGCTACACCTTC. J is TRBJ1-2 and V is TRBV12-3 or TRBV12-4; D call uncertain. This CDR3 has 13 amino acids. Trimming took off 6 bases at V and 3 bases at J, with 11 bases between the two ends.